This section outlines one T cell receptor (beta chain) sequence together with its context. Antigen: not known. This entry belongs to a study of cytomegalovirus exposure and HLA in healthy donors. In the study overall: One earlier analysis, a look at roughly 170 million T cells, found roughly 120 million unique TCR beta sequences. The study's findings and limits: Later on, an analysis showed TCR association rates differing by HLA locus, with DRB1 the most and HLA-C the fewest. One variant, a missense change in DCLRE1C, was linked in a later analysis to TCR beta V- and J-gene trimming.

The germline V gene has CDR1 MNHEY and CDR2 SVGAGI. The CDR3 extends over 14 amino acids. V gave up 5 bases and J gave up 8 bases; unmatched junction bases: 11. Amplification used 60 Vbeta primers and 13 Jbeta primers. The repertoire was sequenced with immunoSEQ multiplex PCR; TCRdb's copy has only in-frame clones and lacks some. The data hold 70,000 to 95,000 clones, with approximately 82% observed a single time. Sample: PBMCs. This TCR was sampled from a middle-aged man in good health and CMV-seronegative. The chain joins TRBV6-5 to TRBJ1-2, with 7 bases matching TRBD1. The CDR3: CASSPGTVTWGYTF. Here the CDR3 DNA reads TGTGCCAGCAGTCCCGGGACAGTGACTTGGGGCTACACCTTC.